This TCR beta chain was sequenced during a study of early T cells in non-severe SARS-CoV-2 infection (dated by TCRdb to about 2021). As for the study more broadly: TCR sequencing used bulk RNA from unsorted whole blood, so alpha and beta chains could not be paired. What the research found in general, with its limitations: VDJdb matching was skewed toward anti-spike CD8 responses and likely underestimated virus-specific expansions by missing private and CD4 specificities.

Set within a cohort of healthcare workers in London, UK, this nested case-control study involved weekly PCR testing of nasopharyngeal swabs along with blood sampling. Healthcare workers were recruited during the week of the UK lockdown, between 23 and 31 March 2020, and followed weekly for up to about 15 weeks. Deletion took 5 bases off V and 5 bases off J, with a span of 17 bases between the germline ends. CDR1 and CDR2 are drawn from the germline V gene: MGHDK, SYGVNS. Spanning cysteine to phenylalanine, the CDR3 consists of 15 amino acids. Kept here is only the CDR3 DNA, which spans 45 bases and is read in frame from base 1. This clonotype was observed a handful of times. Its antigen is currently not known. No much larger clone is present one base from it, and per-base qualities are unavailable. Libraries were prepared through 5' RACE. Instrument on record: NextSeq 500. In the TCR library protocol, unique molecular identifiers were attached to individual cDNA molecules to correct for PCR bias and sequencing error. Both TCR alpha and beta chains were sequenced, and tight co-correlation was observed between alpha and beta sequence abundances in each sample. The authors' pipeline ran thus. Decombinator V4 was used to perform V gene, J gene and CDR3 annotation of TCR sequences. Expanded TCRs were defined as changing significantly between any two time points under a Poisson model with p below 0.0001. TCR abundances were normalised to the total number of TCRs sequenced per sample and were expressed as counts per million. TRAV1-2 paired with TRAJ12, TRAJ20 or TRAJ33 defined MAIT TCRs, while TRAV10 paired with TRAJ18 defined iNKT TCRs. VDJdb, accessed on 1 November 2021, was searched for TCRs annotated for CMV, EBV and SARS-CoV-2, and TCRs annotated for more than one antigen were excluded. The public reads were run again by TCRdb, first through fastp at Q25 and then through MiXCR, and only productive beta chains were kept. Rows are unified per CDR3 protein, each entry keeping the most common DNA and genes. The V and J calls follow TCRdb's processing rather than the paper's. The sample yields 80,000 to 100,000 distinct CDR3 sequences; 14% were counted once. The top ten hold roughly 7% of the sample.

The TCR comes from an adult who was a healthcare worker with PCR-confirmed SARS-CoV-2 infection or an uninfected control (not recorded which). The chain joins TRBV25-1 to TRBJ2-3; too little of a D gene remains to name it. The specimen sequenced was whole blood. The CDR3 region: CASSPPGSLGDTQYF. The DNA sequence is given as TGTGCCAGCAGTCCCCCCGGGTCGCTCGGAGATACGCAGTATTTT.